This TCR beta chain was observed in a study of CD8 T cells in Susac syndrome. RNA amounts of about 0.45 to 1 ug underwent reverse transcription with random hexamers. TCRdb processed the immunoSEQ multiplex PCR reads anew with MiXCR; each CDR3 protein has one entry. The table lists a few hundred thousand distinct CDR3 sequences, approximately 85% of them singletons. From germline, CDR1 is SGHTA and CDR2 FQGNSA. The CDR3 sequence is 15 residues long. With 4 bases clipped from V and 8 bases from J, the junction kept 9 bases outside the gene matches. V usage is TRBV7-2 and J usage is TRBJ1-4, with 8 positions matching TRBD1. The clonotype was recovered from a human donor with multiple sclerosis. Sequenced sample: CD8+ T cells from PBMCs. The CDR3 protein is CASSSWDRSQEKLFF. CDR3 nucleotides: TGTGCCAGCAGCTCCTGGGACAGGTCGCAGGAAAAACTGTTTTTT.